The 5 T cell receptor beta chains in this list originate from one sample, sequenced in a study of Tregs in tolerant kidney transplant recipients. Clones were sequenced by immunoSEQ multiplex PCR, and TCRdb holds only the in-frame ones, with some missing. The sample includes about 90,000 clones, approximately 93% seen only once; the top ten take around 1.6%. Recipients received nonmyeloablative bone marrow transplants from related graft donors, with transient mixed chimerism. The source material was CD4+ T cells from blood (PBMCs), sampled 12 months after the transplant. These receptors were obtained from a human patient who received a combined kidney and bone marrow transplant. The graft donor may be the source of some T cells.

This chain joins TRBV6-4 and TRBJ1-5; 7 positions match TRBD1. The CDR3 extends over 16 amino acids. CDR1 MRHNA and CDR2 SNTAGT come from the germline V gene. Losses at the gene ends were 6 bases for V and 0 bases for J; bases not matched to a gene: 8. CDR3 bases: TGTGCCAGCAGCCTTCGGGACAGCTATAGCAATCAGCCCCAGCATTTT. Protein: CASSLRDSYSNQPQHF.

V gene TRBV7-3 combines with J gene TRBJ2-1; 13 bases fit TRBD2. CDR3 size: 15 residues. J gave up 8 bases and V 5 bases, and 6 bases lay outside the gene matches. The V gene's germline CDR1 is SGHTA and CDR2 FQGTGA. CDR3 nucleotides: TGTGCCAGCAGCCTAGGACTAGCGGGAGAGTATGAGCAGTTCTTC. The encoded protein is CASSLGLAGEYEQFF.

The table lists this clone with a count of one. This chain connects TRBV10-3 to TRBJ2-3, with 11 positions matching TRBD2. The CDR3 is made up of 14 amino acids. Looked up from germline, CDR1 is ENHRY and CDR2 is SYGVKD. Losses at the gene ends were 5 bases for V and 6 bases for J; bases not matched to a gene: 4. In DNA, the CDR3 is TGTGCCATCAGTCTAGCGGGGGGCCCCGATACGCAGTATTTT. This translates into CAISLAGGPDTQYF.

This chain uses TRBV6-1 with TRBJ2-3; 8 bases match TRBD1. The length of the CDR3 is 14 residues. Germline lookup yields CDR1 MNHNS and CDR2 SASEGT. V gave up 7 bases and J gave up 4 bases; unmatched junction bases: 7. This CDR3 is CASNKDRGPDTQYF. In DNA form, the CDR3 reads TGTGCCAGCAACAAAGACAGGGGTCCAGATACGCAGTATTTT.

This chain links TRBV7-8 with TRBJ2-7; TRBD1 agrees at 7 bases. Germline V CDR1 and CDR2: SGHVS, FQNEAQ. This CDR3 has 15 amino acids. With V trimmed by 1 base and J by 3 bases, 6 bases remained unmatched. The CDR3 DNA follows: TGTGCCAGCAGCTTAGTGGGCAGGGGGAACTACGAGCAGTACTTC. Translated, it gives CASSLVGRGNYEQYF. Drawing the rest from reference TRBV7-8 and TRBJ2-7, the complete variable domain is GAGVSQSPRYKVAKRGQDVALRCDPISGHVSLFWYQQALGQGPEFLTYFQNEAQLDKSGLPSDRFFAERPEGSVSTLKIQRTQQEDSAVYLCASSLVGRGNYEQYFGPGTRLTVT.